What follows are 27 T cell receptor beta chains derived from one specimen sequenced in a study of T cells in narcolepsy. Using immunoSEQ multiplex PCR, the repertoire was profiled, and TCRdb retains in-frame clones only, with some absent. The sample carries approximately 8,100 clones, about 63% recorded once. The sequenced material came from CD45RA- memory CD8+ T cells from PBMCs. The receptor set was obtained from a human donor with narcolepsy.

This clone was seen just once. One junction end does not reproduce the germline sequence, and a read error may be involved. The chain combines TRBV5-4 with TRBJ2-1; the D gene could be TRBD1 or TRBD2 (5 bases each). The CDR3 loop spans 14 amino acids. In germline, CDR1 is SGHNT, CDR2 YYREEE (reference sequence). The CDR3 coding sequence is TGTGCCAGCCGCTTCGAGGGACGGATCAATGAGCAGTTCTTC. It translates to CASRFEGRINEQFF.

In DNA, the CDR3 is TGTGCCAGCACCGGTAGAGGTCAGCGTATGGAGACCCAGTACTTC. Residues: CASTGRGQRMETQYF. This chain uses TRBV7-9 with TRBJ2-5; D gene ambiguous. V lost 7 bases and J 5 bases, leaving 20 bases between the germline ends. Germline-derived CDR1 and CDR2 are SEHNR and FQNEAQ (reference sequence). CDR3 length equals 15 residues.

The CDR3 protein is CASSPSRAGYDQLFF. In DNA, the CDR3 is TGCGCCAGCAGCCCAAGCAGGGCAGGCTATGATCAACTGTTTTTT. V is TRBV4-3 and J is TRBJ1-4, with D perhaps TRBD1 (5 bases). The CDR3 has 15 residues. V gave up 4 bases and J gave up 12 bases, with 21 bases separating them. Germline V gene data show CDR1 as LGHNA and CDR2 as YSLEER.

A single count supports this clone. The rearrangement joins TRBV11-2 to TRBJ2-5; 8 bases agree with TRBD2. J lost 5 bases, V lost 0 bases, and 5 bases had no gene match. The CDR3 extends over 15 amino acids. From germline, CDR1 is SGHAT and CDR2 FQNNGV. This CDR3 is CASSLDPPSGETQYF. CDR3 DNA: TGTGCCAGCAGCTTAGATCCCCCTAGCGGGGAGACCCAGTACTTC.

This clone was detected only a few times. The chain recombines TRBV7-8 with TRBJ2-5; TRBD1 is a possible D gene (6 bases). Deletions cut 6 bases from V and 8 bases from J, with 19 bases between. In germline, CDR1 is SGHVS, CDR2 FQNEAQ. CDR3 length: 14 residues. The chain's CDR3 is CASSQARQGKTQYF. CDR3 in DNA: TGTGCCAGCAGTCAAGCTAGGCAGGGGAAAACCCAGTACTTC.

The chain employs TRBV9 and TRBJ2-1, with 10 nucleotides matching TRBD2. Germline V lookup: CDR1 SGDLS, CDR2 YYNGEE. This CDR3 spans 14 amino acids. V dropped 6 bases and J dropped 3; count of bases not matched to a gene: 3. The CDR3 DNA sequence: TGTGCCAGCAACGGACTAGCGGACTACAATGAGCAGTTCTTC. Amino acid sequence: CASNGLADYNEQFF.

DNA of the CDR3: TGTGCCAGAAGCTGGGTCCCAGACAGGCAAAACCAAGAGACCCAGTACTTC. Its translation: CARSWVPDRQNQETQYF. V usage is TRBV7-5 and J usage is TRBJ2-5; the tabulated D call, TRBD1, remains unverified against the DNA. TRBV7-5 is an annotated pseudogene. This CDR3 is 17 amino acids long.

This clone has a handful of counts. V usage is TRBV10-3 and J usage is TRBJ2-7; TRBD1 agrees at 9 bases. The CDR3 extends over 15 amino acids. With 1 base clipped from V and 2 bases from J, the junction kept 3 bases outside the gene matches. Germline V gene sequence: CDR1 ENHRY, CDR2 SYGVKD. DNA of the CDR3: TGTGCCATCAGTGAGTGGGGGACAGGGACCTACGAGCAGTACTTC. Residues: CAISEWGTGTYEQYF.

The chain has TRBV7-8 and TRBJ1-4; TRBD1 matches 10 bases. With 5 bases clipped from V and 5 bases from J, the junction kept 2 bases outside the gene matches. The germline V gene encodes CDR1 SGHVS and CDR2 FQNEAQ. CDR3 length: 14 amino acids. The CDR3 loop reads CASSRTGGNEKLFF. DNA of the CDR3: TGTGCCAGCAGCAGGACAGGGGGGAATGAAAAACTGTTTTTT.

The V gene is TRBV9, the J gene TRBJ2-3, with 12 bases that match TRBD2. The CDR3 runs 16 residues. The trim removed 1 base at V and 2 bases at J, leaving 2 bases unmatched. Germline CDR1 reads SGDLS; CDR2 reads YYNGEE. The CDR3 nucleotides are TGTGCCAGCAGCGTATGGACTAGCGGGGACACAGATACGCAGTATTTT. Its protein is CASSVWTSGDTDTQYF.

J is TRBJ2-1 and V is TRBV12-5; tentatively, D is TRBD1 (6 bases). This CDR3 has 12 residues. CDR1 is LGHNT, CDR2 FRNRAP, per germline. Deletions cut 0 bases from V and 15 bases from J, with 12 bases between. The CDR3 DNA is TGTGCTAGTGGTTTGGTACGGACAGCCGGGTTCTTC. It specifies CASGLVRTAGFF.

This clone was seen a handful of times. V gene TRBV6-4 combines with J gene TRBJ2-3, with 8 bases fitting TRBD2. The V and J ends lost 3 bases and 1 base, in that order; junction bases with no gene match: 0. This CDR3 has 14 residues. Germline CDR1 MRHNA, CDR2 SNTAGT. The CDR3 region is CASSERGGTDTQYF. The CDR3 nucleotides are TGTGCCAGCAGTGAGCGGGGGGGCACAGATACGCAGTATTTT.

The V gene is TRBV2, the J gene TRBJ1-1, with D maybe TRBD1 (6 bases). From germline, CDR1 is SNHLY and CDR2 FYNNEI. This CDR3 is built from 14 residues. The ends were cut back, 5 bases at V and 1 base at J, with 11 bases in the middle. The CDR3 here is CASSTGIPNTEAFF. DNA for the CDR3: TGTGCCAGCAGTACAGGGATACCGAACACTGAAGCTTTCTTT.

This clone was seen a handful of times. The rearrangement joins TRBV2 to TRBJ2-1, with 7 bases lining up with TRBD2. The germline CDR1 and CDR2 sequences are SNHLY and FYNNEI. The CDR3 is 16 amino acids. The V segment lost 4 bases and the J segment 1 base; nucleotides outside the gene matches: 7. As DNA, the CDR3 is TGTGCCAGCAGTGTCCAAACTAGCGAGTCCTACAATGAGCAGTTCTTC. It specifies CASSVQTSESYNEQFF.

This clone has only a few counts. The CDR3 DNA is TGTGCCAGCAGCGAGACAGCCTCTGGGGCCAACGTCCTGACTTTC. Its translation is CASSETASGANVLTF. The chain links TRBV7-3 to TRBJ2-6, with a possible D match to TRBD1 (5 bases). The CDR3 covers 15 residues. Per germline, CDR1 SGHTA and CDR2 FQGTGA. Trimming left V 5 bases short and J 0 bases short, with 8 bases between.

This clone is judged hyperexpanded. The sample contains more than one DNA sequence encoding this CDR3. The chain joins TRBV19 to TRBJ1-1; the D is unclear. Germline V gene data show CDR1 as LNHDA and CDR2 as SQIVND (reference sequence). Between the trimmed V and J ends, which lost 5 bases and 1 base, there was a span of 17 bases. The CDR3 totals 16 residues. The CDR3 DNA is TGTGCCAGTAGTCCCCCTCTTCGGGTGGAGAACACTGAAGCTTTCTTT. This codes for CASSPPLRVENTEAFF.

J is TRBJ2-5 and V is TRBV7-6; D ambiguous. The DNA matches TRBJ2-7 better at its end, which makes the J call doubtful. Germline V lookup: CDR1 SGHVS, CDR2 FNYEAQ. This CDR3 is 14 amino acids long. The CDR3 sequence is CASSSLGRSYEQYF. DNA of the CDR3: TGTGCCAGCAGCTCCCTGGGAAGGAGCTACGAGCAGTACTTC.

The gene calls are TRBV7-8 and TRBJ2-3; a weak D match, TRBD2 (5 bases). This CDR3 comprises 17 residues. Germline V gene data show CDR1 as SGHVS and CDR2 as FQNEAQ. Trimming removed 8 bases at V and 5 bases at J, with 26 bases between. This CDR3 reads CASSLELSPGLKDTQYF. Here the CDR3 DNA reads TGTGCCAGCTCCTTAGAACTGTCCCCGGGGTTAAAAGATACGCAGTATTTT.

This clone showed up just once. The J gene is TRBJ1-2, the V gene TRBV4-3; D is uncertain. The germline V gene has CDR1 LGHNA and CDR2 YSLEER. The CDR3 is 14 amino acids. V gave up 0 bases and J gave up 4 bases, with 9 bases separating them. In DNA, the CDR3 is TGCGCCAGCAGCCAAGATCGAACGGCCTATGGCTACACCTTC. Its translation: CASSQDRTAYGYTF.

This chain links TRBV9 with TRBJ2-7, with D tentatively TRBD1 (6 bases). Trimming cost V 4 bases and J 4 bases, with 18 bases left between them. The CDR3 sequence is 15 residues long. The germline V gene encodes CDR1 SGDLS and CDR2 YYNGEE. CDR3 loop: CASSPRDNRAYEQYF. The DNA for the CDR3 is TGTGCCAGCAGCCCCCGGGACAATCGGGCGTACGAGCAGTACTTC.

This clone appeared once. The rearrangement links TRBV5-4 to TRBJ2-3; D is unresolved. CDR3 length: 13 amino acids. Germline V gene lookup returns CDR1 SGHNT and CDR2 YYREEE (reference sequence). V lost 0 bases, J lost 3 bases, and 5 bases lay in between. The CDR3 sequence: CASSLGGTDTQYF. CDR3 DNA sequence: TGTGCCAGCAGCTTGGGAGGAACAGATACGCAGTATTTT. The full variable domain, with the rest looked up from reference TRBV5-4 and TRBJ2-3, is ETGVTQSPTHLIKTRGQQVTLRCSSQSGHNTVSWYQQALGQGPQFIFQYYREEENGRGNFPPRFSGLQFPNYSSELNVNALELDDSALYLCASSLGGTDTQYFGPGTRLTVL.

The gene calls are TRBV7-2 and TRBJ2-5; D is perhaps TRBD1 or TRBD2 (5 bases each). The CDR3 has 14 amino acids. With 3 bases removed from V and 2 bases from J, the gap between germline ends came to 10 bases. The germline V gene has CDR1 SGHTA and CDR2 FQGNSA. The CDR3 reads CASSLGRRQETQYF. In DNA, the CDR3 is TGTGCCAGCAGCTTGGGGCGGAGGCAAGAGACCCAGTACTTC.

V and J are TRBV4-2 and TRBJ2-3; D gene ambiguous. Germline CDR1 and CDR2: LGHNA and YNFKEQ. Trimming removed 0 bases from V and 0 bases from J, with 7 bases in between. CDR3 size: 15 residues. The DNA of the CDR3 is TGTGCCAGCAGCCAAGAGAAACATAGCACAGATACGCAGTATTTT. Translated, it gives CASSQEKHSTDTQYF.

This clone appeared a few times. The CDR3 DNA is TGTGCCAGCGGGCCGAGGTACACTGAAGCTTTCTTT. Encoded protein: CASGPRYTEAFF. The V call is TRBV6-5, the J call TRBJ1-1, with no clear D. CDR1 MNHEY and CDR2 SVGAGI come from the germline V gene. V was pared by 8 bases and J by 3 bases, with 10 bases between. CDR3 length: 12 amino acids.

A note on this clone: The sample contains more than one DNA sequence encoding this CDR3. V and J are TRBV27 and TRBJ1-6; the D gene is possibly TRBD1 (6 bases). The CDR3 loop spans 15 amino acids. Trimming took 5 bases from V and 7 from J, leaving 15 bases between them. Germline CDR1 and CDR2: MNHEY and SMNVEV (reference sequence). CDR3 amino acids: CASSKGQLENSPLHF. DNA for the CDR3: TGTGCCAGCAGTAAAGGACAGTTGGAGAATTCACCCCTCCACTTT.

This clone is labeled as medium-sized. The V call is TRBV6-1, the J call TRBJ2-7, with unresolved D. V dropped 1 base and J dropped 3 bases, with 10 bases sitting between them. This CDR3 contains 14 residues. Germline lookup yields CDR1 MNHNS and CDR2 SASEGT. The CDR3, as DNA: TGTGCCAGCAGTGAAGGGGCAGGCGGCTACGAGCAGTACTTC. It yields the protein CASSEGAGGYEQYF.

The chain employs TRBV15 and TRBJ1-1; no clear D. Germline lookup yields CDR1 LNHNV and CDR2 YYDKDF (reference sequence). V was cut by 0 bases and J by 8 bases, with 7 bases left in between. The CDR3 sequence is 12 residues long. The CDR3 bases are TGTGCCACCAGCAGAGACGCGACAGAAGCTTTCTTT. Translating gives CATSRDATEAFF.